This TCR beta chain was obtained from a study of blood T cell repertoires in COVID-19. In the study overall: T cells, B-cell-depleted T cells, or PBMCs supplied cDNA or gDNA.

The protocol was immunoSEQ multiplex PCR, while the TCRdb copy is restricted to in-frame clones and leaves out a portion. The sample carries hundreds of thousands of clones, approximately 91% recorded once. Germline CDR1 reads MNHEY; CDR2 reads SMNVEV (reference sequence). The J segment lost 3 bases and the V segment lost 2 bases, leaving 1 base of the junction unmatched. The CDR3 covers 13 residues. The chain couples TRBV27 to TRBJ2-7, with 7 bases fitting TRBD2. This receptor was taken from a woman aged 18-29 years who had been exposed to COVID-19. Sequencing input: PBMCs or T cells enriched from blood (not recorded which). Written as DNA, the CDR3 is TGTGCCAGCAGTTTAGGGGACTACTACGAGCAGTACTTC. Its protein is CASSLGDYYEQYF.